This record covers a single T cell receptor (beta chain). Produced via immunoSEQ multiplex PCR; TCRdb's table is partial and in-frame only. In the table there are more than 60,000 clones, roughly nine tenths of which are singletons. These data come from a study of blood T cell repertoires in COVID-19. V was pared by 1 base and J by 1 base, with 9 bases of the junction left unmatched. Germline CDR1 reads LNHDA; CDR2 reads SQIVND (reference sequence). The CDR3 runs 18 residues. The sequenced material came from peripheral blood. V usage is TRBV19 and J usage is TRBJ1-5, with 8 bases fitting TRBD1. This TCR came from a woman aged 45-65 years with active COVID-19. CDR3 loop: CASSIVWPGGRSNQPQHF. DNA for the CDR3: TGTGCCAGTAGTATAGTTTGGCCAGGGGGCAGGAGCAATCAGCCCCAGCATTTT.